This T cell receptor (beta chain) was recovered during a study of spatial heterogeneity in lung cancer. Study overall: Detection consistently captured more beta-chain sequences than alpha-chain sequences. The mean occurrence of each unique TCR and UMI combination in raw reads exceeded 9.5.

This clonotype was found many times. Time point denoted: sample taken at primary tumor resection. Frozen PBMC, nontumor lung or tumor provided whole RNA, which was sequenced unsorted. Patients with untreated early-stage non-small cell lung cancer, numbering around 71, were the donors. Each TCR cDNA molecule carried a unique molecular identifier. TCRdb reprocessed the 5' RACE reads via MiXCR and lists one record per CDR3 protein. The table lists 35,000 to 55,000 distinct CDR3 sequences, roughly 15% of them singletons, with 55% to 65% in the top ten. The sequences come from PBMCs, collected at surgery. The clonotype comes from a male donor with early-stage non-small cell lung cancer.

CDR3 amino acids: CASSLLAGSTDTQYF. In DNA form, the CDR3 reads TGTGCCAGCAGTTTATTGGCGGGAAGCACAGATACGCAGTATTTT. J is TRBJ2-3 and V is TRBV28; weak D call: TRBD2 (6 bases). Trimming pared 1 base from V and 0 bases from J, leaving 8 bases between. This CDR3 has 15 residues. Per germline, CDR1 MDHEN and CDR2 SYDVKM.